This TCR beta chain emerged from a study of T cells after yellow fever vaccination. Findings and limits, study-wide: Most primary-vaccination clones reappeared after the booster (about 95% CD4, approximately 88% CD8).

This clonotype was seen repeatedly, ten times or more. The antigen is not known. The CDR3 extends over 15 amino acids. V was pared by 4 bases and J by 0 bases, with 7 bases of the junction left unmatched. Germline loops: CDR1 DFQATT, CDR2 SNEGSKA (reference sequence). Each CDR3 protein gets one entry after TCRdb re-called the 5' RACE reads with MiXCR. The data contain tens of thousands of distinct CDR3 sequences, 7.4% of them singletons. The sample was CD8+ T cells sorted from PBMCs, taken 15 days after the yellow fever booster vaccination. The V and J genes are TRBV20-1 and TRBJ2-3, with 7 nucleotides matching TRBD1. The origin of this receptor is a man under 40 who received the YFV17D yellow fever vaccine. The CDR3: CSATTGEISTDTQYF. The CDR3 DNA is TGCAGTGCTACCACAGGGGAGATTAGCACAGATACGCAGTATTTT.